These T cell receptor beta chains were read from a single sample in a study of cytomegalovirus exposure and HLA in healthy donors. The protocol was immunoSEQ multiplex PCR, while the TCRdb copy is restricted to in-frame clones and leaves out a portion. The sample carries about 92,000 clones, roughly four fifths recorded once. Input material: PBMCs. These receptors all come from a woman aged 18-29 years in good health and CMV-seropositive. Both conserved end residues are part of each CDR3. Each record gives: V gene, clone size, J gene, D gene, CDR3 length, CDR3 DNA, CDR3 protein. A D gene is named only where the DNA matches it firmly. The size entry is marked missing in some rows and otherwise reads once, few, many or a size class.

>TRBV27|NA|TRBJ2-7|TRBD1|14
TGTGCCAGCAGATCCCTACAGGGGGCATACGAGCAGTACTTC
CASRSLQGAYEQYF
>TRBV10-3|few|TRBJ1-2|NA|12
TGTGCTACACGGGGAGTGAACTATGGCTACACCTTC
CATRGVNYGYTF
>TRBV5-6|few|TRBJ1-1|NA|14
TGTGCCAGCAGCTTGATAGGGGGTCCGTCTGAAGCTTTCTTT
CASSLIGGPSEAFF
>TRBV4-1|NA|TRBJ1-5|NA|16
TGCGCCAGCAGCCCCCTTCCACCGGGTCCCAAACAGCCCCAGCATTTT
CASSPLPPGPKQPQHF
>TRBV6-5|once|TRBJ1-1|NA|16
TGTGCCAGCAGTTACGAGGCGGGACTGCAGAACACTGAAGCTTTCTTT
CASSYEAGLQNTEAFF
>TRBV6-4|NA|TRBJ2-7|TRBD2|17
TGTGCCAGCAGTGACGGTCTAGCGGGAGCTATCTCCTACGAGCAGTACTTC
CASSDGLAGAISYEQYF
>TRBV6-9|NA|TRBJ1-5|NA|18
TGTGCCAGCAGTTATTCGTCGACCGAACAGGGTTCTTATCAGCCCCAGCATTTT
CASSYSSTEQGSYQPQHF
>TRBV30|few|TRBJ2-1|NA|11
TGTGCCTGGAGTGTATCAAATGAGCAGTTCTTC
CAWSVSNEQFF
>TRBV5-1|NA|TRBJ1-5|TRBD1|14
TGCGCCAGCAGCCGCGGACAGGGGGATCAGCCCCAGCATTTT
CASSRGQGDQPQHF
>TRBV29-1|NA|TRBJ1-1|NA|12
TGCAGCGTTGACAGGGTGAACACTGAAGCTTTCTTT
CSVDRVNTEAFF
>TRBV5-1|NA|TRBJ1-1|NA|14
TGCGCCAGCGGAACATCTCAGGGCTCCACTGAAGCTTTCTTT
CASGTSQGSTEAFF
>TRBV5-1|NA|TRBJ1-1|NA|15
TGCGCCAGCAGCTTGGTCGAGTACGGGAACACTGAAGCTTTCTTT
CASSLVEYGNTEAFF
>TRBV19|few|TRBJ1-2|TRBD1|14
TGTGCCAGTAGAGAAGGGGGCGGTTTGTATGGCTACACCTTC
CASREGGGLYGYTF
>TRBV5-1|NA|TRBJ2-1|NA|15
TGCGCCAGCAGCTTACGGAGCACAGGTTACAATGAGCAGTTCTTC
CASSLRSTGYNEQFF